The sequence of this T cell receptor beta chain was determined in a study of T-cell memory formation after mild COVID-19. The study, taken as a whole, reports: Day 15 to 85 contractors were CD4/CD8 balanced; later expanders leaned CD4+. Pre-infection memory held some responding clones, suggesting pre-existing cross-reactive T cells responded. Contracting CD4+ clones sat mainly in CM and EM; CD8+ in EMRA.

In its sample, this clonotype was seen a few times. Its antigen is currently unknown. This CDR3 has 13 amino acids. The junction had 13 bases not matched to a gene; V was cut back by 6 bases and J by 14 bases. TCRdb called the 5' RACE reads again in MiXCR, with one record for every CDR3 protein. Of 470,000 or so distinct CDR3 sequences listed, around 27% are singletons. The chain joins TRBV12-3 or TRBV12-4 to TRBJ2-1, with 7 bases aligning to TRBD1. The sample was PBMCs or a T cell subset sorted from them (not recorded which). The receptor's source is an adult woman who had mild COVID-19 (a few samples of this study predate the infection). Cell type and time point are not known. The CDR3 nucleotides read TGTGCCAGCAGCCACCCGACCGACAGGGTGGAGTTCTTC. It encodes CASSHPTDRVEFF.